The present TCR beta chain was sequenced within a study of blood T cell repertoires in COVID-19. Study-level background: Sites across the United States, Italy and Spain contributed samples from acute and convalescent COVID-19. T cells, B-cell-depleted T cells, or PBMCs provided the cDNA or gDNA that served as material.

Original methodology: Reference gene primer amplification gave nucleated cell count estimates. Sequencing was performed with immunoSEQ multiplex PCR; in TCRdb, only in-frame clones are kept and a portion is missing. Clone size and V and J calls were adopted from that table, with D and trimming inferred from the DNA. The table includes 69,000 or so clones, around 83% detected once. CDR1 ENHRY and CDR2 SYGVKD come from the germline V gene. Losses at the gene ends were 0 bases for V and 8 bases for J; bases not matched to a gene: 10. The CDR3 is made up of 16 amino acids. The TCR comes from an elderly woman with acute or convalescent COVID-19. The chain carries TRBV10-3 and TRBJ1-2; 9 bases fit TRBD1. Sequenced sample: peripheral blood. The CDR3 spells CAISESPSGTGYGYTF. CDR3 sequence (DNA): TGTGCCATCAGTGAGTCCCCTTCCGGGACAGGGTACGGCTACACCTTC.